A single count supports the clone carrying this T cell receptor beta chain. CDR3 length equals 17 residues. The V end lost 4 bases, the J end lost 0 bases, and 15 bases lay between the germline ends. Germline V gene sequence: CDR1 SNHLY, CDR2 FYNNEI. The data were taken from a study of T cell responses to AZD1222 COVID-19 vaccine. Analyses pooled second doses at about 4 or about 12 weeks. Using immunoSEQ multiplex PCR, the repertoire was profiled, and TCRdb retains in-frame clones only, with some absent. Among some 70,000 clones listed, 80% were seen once. The chain joins TRBV2 to TRBJ1-4; D is unclear. The clonotype originates from an adult who received the AZD1222 COVID-19 vaccine. The sequences come from peripheral blood, collected 28 days after the second AZD1222 dose. The CDR3 loop reads CASSGDIGIATNEKLFF. The CDR3 region has the DNA TGTGCCAGCAGTGGTGACATCGGGATTGCAACTAATGAAAAACTGTTTTTT. The whole variable domain, filled in from reference TRBV2 and TRBJ1-4, reads EPEVTQTPSHQVTQMGQEVILRCVPISNHLYFYWYRQILGQKVEFLVSFYNNEISEKSEIFDDQFSVERPDGSNFTLKIRSTKLEDSAMYFCASSGDIGIATNEKLFFGSGTQLSVL.